This T cell receptor beta chain comes out of a study of blood T cell repertoires in COVID-19. Study context: COVID-19 samples from acute and convalescent phases originated in the United States, Italy and Spain. Sample material is recorded as cDNA or gDNA derived from T cells, B-cell-depleted T cells, or PBMCs.

In the source study's methods: Nucleated cell counts were estimated from reference gene primer amplification. Here immunoSEQ multiplex PCR was the method, and the copy in TCRdb shows in-frame clones only, minus some. V and J calls and clone size are as listed in that table; D and trimming were resolved from the DNA. The data show about 140,000 clones, approximately 90% seen once. The TCR was taken from an elderly woman with acute or convalescent COVID-19. The sequenced sample was peripheral blood.

The CDR3 DNA follows: TGCGCCAGCAGCTCGACAGTCACAGATACGCAGTATTTT. This translates into CASSSTVTDTQYF. V and J are TRBV5-1 and TRBJ2-3; weak D call: TRBD1 (5 bases). Germline values: CDR1 SGHRS, CDR2 YFSETQ. The germline V and J ends were trimmed by 3 bases and 2 bases, with 7 bases remaining between them. CDR3 length: 13 residues.